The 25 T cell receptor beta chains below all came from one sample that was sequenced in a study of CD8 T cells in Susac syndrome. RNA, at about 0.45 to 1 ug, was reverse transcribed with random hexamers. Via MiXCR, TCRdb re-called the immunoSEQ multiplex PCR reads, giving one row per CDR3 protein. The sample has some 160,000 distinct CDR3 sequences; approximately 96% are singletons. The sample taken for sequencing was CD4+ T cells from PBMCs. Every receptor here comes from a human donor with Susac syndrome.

The CDR3 coding sequence is TGCAGCGTTGACCTAGGACAGAACTACTATGGCTACACCTTC. It translates to CSVDLGQNYYGYTF. V usage is TRBV29-1 and J usage is TRBJ1-2; D might be TRBD1 (6 bases). From germline, CDR1 is SQVTM and CDR2 ANQGSEA. V was trimmed by 3 bases and J by 3 bases, leaving 14 bases between them. This CDR3 has 14 residues.

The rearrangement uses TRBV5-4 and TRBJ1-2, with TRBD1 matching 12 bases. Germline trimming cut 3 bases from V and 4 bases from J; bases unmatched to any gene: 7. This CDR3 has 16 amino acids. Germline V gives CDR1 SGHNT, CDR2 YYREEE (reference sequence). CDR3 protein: CASSYPGQGASYGYTF. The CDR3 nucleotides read TGTGCCAGCAGCTATCCGGGACAGGGGGCTTCCTATGGCTACACCTTC.

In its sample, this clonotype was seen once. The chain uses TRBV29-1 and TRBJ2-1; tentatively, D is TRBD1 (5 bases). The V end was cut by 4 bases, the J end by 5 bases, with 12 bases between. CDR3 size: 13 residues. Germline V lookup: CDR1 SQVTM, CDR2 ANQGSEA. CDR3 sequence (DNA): TGCAGCGTTGCCCAGGGATCACACAATGAGCAGTTCTTC. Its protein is CSVAQGSHNEQFF.

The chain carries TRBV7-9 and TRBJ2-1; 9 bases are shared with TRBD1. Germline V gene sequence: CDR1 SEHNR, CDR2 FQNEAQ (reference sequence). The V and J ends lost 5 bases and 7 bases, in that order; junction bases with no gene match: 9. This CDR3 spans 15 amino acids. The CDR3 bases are TGTGCCAGCAGCCTACCGGGACAGGGTGGGAATGAGCAGTTCTTC. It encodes CASSLPGQGGNEQFF.

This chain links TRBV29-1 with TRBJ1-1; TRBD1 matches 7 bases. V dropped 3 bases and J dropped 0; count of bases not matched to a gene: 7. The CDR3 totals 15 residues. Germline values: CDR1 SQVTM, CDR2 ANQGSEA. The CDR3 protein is CSVEHRQGLNTEAFF. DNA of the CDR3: TGCAGCGTTGAGCACCGACAGGGTTTGAACACTGAAGCTTTCTTT.

CDR3 amino acids: CASTGTTNSPLHF. CDR3 nucleotide sequence: TGTGCCAGCACAGGCACCACCAATTCACCCCTCCACTTT. This chain connects TRBV3-1 to TRBJ1-6; D gene unclear. The CDR3 is 13 amino acids. Germline CDR1 reads LGHDT; CDR2 reads YNNKEL (reference sequence). V was cut by 7 bases and J by 7 bases, with 11 bases left in between. Using reference TRBV3-1 and TRBJ1-6 for the parts outside the CDR3, the full variable domain is DTAVSQTPKYLVTQMGNDKSIKCEQNLGHDTMYWYKQDSKKFLKIMFSYNNKELIINETVPNRFSPKSPDKAHLNLHINSLELGDSAVYFCASTGTTNSPLHFGNGTRLTVT.

DNA for the CDR3: TGTGCCAGCAGATCTAACTCCGGGAGGGTCCAAGAGACCCAGTACTTC. As protein: CASRSNSGRVQETQYF. The chain carries TRBV28 and TRBJ2-5; 8 nucleotides match TRBD2. CDR1 is MDHEN and CDR2 is SYDVKM in the germline V gene. The V gene end was trimmed by 6 bases and the J gene end by 1 base; junction bases not matched to a gene: 10. The CDR3 loop spans 16 amino acids.

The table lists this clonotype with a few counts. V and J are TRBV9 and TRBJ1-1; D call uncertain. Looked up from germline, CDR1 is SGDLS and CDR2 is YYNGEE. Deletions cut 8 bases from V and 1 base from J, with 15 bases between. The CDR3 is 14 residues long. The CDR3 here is CASRAGVWNTEAFF. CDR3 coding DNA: TGTGCCAGTAGGGCGGGTGTATGGAACACTGAAGCTTTCTTT.

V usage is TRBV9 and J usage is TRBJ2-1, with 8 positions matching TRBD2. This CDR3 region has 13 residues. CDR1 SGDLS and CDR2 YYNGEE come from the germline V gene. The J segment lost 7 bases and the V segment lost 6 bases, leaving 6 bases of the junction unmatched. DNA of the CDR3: TGTGCCAGCATGAGCGGGAGTTCGAATGAGCAGTTCTTC. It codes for CASMSGSSNEQFF.

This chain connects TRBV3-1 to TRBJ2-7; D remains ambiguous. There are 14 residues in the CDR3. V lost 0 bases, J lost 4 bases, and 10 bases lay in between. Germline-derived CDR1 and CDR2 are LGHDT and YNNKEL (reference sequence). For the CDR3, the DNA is TGTGCCAGCAGCCAAGACATTGAATATTACGAGCAGTACTTC. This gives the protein CASSQDIEYYEQYF.

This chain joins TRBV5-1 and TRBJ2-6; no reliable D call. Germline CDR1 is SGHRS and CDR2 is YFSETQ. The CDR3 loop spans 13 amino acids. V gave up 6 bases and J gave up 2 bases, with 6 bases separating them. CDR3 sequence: CASTKPGANVLTF. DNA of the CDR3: TGCGCCAGCACCAAGCCTGGGGCCAACGTCCTGACTTTC.

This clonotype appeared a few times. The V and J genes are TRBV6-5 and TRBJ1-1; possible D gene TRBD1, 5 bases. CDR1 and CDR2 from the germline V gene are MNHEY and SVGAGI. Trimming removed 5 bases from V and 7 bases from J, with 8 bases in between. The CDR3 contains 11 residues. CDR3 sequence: CASSHGGEAFF. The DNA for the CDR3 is TGTGCCAGCAGTCACGGGGGTGAAGCTTTCTTT.

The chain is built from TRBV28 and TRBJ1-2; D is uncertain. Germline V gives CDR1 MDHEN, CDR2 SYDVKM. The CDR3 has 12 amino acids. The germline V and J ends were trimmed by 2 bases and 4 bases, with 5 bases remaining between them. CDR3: CASSLPAYGYTF. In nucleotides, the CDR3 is TGTGCCAGCAGTTTACCGGCCTATGGCTACACCTTC.

The CDR3 region is CSVEISGSYSGNTIYF. The CDR3 DNA reads TGCAGCGTTGAAATTTCGGGCAGCTACTCTGGAAACACCATATATTTT. The chain has TRBV29-1 and TRBJ1-3; D not resolved. The CDR3 covers 16 residues. Deletions cut 2 bases from V and 0 bases from J, with 14 bases between. Germline V gene sequence: CDR1 SQVTM, CDR2 ANQGSEA.

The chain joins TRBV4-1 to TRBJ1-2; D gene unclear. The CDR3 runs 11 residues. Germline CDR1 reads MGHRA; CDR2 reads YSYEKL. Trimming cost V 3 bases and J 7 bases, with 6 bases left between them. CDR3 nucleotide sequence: TGCGCCAGCAGCCATCTCGTTGGCTACACCTTC. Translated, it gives CASSHLVGYTF.

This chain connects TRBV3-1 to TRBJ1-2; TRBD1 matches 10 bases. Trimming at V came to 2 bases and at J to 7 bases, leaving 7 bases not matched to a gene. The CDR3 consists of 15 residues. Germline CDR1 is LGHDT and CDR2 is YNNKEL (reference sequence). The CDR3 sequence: CASSQWGQGTSGYTF. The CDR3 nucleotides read TGTGCCAGCAGCCAATGGGGACAGGGGACGTCTGGCTACACCTTC. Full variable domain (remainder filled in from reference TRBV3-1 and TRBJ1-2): DTAVSQTPKYLVTQMGNDKSIKCEQNLGHDTMYWYKQDSKKFLKIMFSYNNKELIINETVPNRFSPKSPDKAHLNLHINSLELGDSAVYFCASSQWGQGTSGYTFGSGTRLTVV.

CDR3 DNA sequence: TGTGCCAGCAGTCGGGTTGCGGCCCCGAGAGAGCAGTACTTC. This translates into CASSRVAAPREQYF. The chain uses TRBV6-6 and TRBJ2-7; D call uncertain. Trimming took off 5 bases at V and 7 bases at J, with 18 bases between the two ends. Germline V gene sequence: CDR1 MNHNY, CDR2 SVGAGI (reference sequence). The CDR3 has 14 residues.

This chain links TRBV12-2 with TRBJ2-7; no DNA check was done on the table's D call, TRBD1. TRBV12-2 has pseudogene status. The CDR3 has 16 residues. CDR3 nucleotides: TGTGCAAGTCGCTCGCTGCACCGGGACAGGGGACACGAGCAGTACTTC. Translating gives CASRSLHRDRGHEQYF.

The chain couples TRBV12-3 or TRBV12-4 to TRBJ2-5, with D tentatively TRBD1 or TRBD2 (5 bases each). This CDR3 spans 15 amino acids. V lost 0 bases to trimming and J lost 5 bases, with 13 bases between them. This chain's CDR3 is CASSLAGMGTETQYF. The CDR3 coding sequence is TGTGCCAGCAGTTTAGCGGGTATGGGGACGGAGACCCAGTACTTC.

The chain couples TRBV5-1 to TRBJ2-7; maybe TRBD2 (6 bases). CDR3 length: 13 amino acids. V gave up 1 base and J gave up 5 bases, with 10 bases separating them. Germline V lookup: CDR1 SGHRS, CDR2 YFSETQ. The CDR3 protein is CASSLTGVHEQYF. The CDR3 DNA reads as TGCGCCAGCAGCTTGACGGGGGTCCACGAGCAGTACTTC.

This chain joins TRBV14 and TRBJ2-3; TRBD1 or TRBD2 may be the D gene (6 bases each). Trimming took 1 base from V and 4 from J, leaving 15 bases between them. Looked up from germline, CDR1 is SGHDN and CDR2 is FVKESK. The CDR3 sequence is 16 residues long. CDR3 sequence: CASSQAWGAAADTQYF. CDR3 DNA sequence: TGTGCCAGCAGCCAAGCCTGGGGGGCTGCTGCAGATACGCAGTATTTT.

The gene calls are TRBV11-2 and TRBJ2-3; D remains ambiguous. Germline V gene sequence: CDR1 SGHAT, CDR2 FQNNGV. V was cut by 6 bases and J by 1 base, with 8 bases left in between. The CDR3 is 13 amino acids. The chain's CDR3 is CASRLTGTDTQYF. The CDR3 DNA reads TGTGCCAGCAGGCTAACAGGCACAGATACGCAGTATTTT.

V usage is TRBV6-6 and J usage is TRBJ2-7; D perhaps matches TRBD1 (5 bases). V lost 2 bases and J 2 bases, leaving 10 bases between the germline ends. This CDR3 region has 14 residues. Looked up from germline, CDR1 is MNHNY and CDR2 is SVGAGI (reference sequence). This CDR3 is CASSYKAGTYEQYF. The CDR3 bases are TGTGCCAGCAGTTACAAGGCAGGGACCTACGAGCAGTACTTC.

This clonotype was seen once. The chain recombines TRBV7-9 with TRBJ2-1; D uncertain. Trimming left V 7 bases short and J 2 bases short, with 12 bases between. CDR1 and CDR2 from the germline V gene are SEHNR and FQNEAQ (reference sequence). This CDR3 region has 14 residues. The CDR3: CASNPNTPYNEQFF. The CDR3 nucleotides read TGTGCCAGCAACCCTAATACCCCCTACAATGAGCAGTTCTTC.

Written as DNA, the CDR3 is TGTGCCAGCAGACAAAGACAGGGACTGGATGGCTACACCTTC. This encodes CASRQRQGLDGYTF. The chain employs TRBV5-6 and TRBJ1-2; 7 positions match TRBD1. With 5 bases clipped from V and 6 bases from J, the junction kept 10 bases outside the gene matches. The germline CDR1 and CDR2 sequences are SGHDT and YYEEEE. The CDR3 extends over 14 amino acids.